This T cell receptor beta chain was recorded in a study of blood T cell repertoires in COVID-19. In the study overall: Both acute and convalescent COVID-19 samples were obtained from the United States, Italy and Spain. From T cells, B-cell-depleted T cells, or PBMCs came the material, which was cDNA or gDNA.

The authors' processing: Estimation of nucleated cell counts relied on the amplification of reference gene primers. Generated by immunoSEQ multiplex PCR, the TCRdb table keeps only in-frame clones and is missing some. The DNA gave D and trimming, while V, J and clone size come from that table. The sample yields around 51,000 clones, around nine tenths seen once. Per germline, CDR1 SGHRS and CDR2 YFSETQ. The CDR3 sequence is 15 residues long. Trimming took off 5 bases at V and 6 bases at J, with 20 bases between the two ends. The chain uses TRBV5-1 and TRBJ2-5; TRBD1 might be the D (6 bases). This clonotype was obtained from a man aged 70-80 years with acute or convalescent COVID-19. The material sequenced was peripheral blood. Written as DNA, the CDR3 is TGCGCCAGCAGTTTCGGTGGGGACAATCAAAAGACCCAGTACTTC. Encoded protein: CASSFGGDNQKTQYF.